The source of this T cell receptor (beta chain) is a study of T cell responses to AZD1222 COVID-19 vaccine (TCRdb year 2021). Notes on the research overall: TCR sequencing covered 233 trial participants: 207 given two doses of AZD1222 and about 26 given two doses of MenACWY control vaccine. Enrollment into the trials was organized by age into subgroups of 18-55, 56-69 and 70-plus years, and those subgroups contained roughly 150, 30 and 60 TCR-sequenced participants, respectively.

Concerning this clone: The antigen this receptor binds is unknown. Within one base of it there is no much larger clone, and no base qualities were kept.

Paper-wide results and their limitations: Spike-specific TCR breadth and depth rose significantly after two AZD1222 doses compared with day 0 and with MenACWY recipients. In the small 56-69-year group, the increase in depth fell short of significance, most likely because of low power. Only five or six AZD1222 recipients were SARS-CoV-2 seropositive at baseline, limiting conclusions about previously exposed vaccinees. Vaccine-associated CD4 TCRs spanned the whole spike protein, with dominant responses in regions 160-218 and 743-854. Participants were mostly white British and included more females than males, and it was suggested by the authors that clonal diversity may have been underestimated. Reportedly, almost half of the unique spike-specific TCRs recognized epitopes lying outside the regions that are mutated in the B.1.351 and B.1.1.7 variants. No day 14 peak-response samples were available, so repertoires were characterized only after the peak T cell response.

The time point label here, explained by the study, means: baseline before first vaccination. What the treatment or condition label conveys for this sample: meningococcal conjugate vaccine given as trial control. Vaccinee samples came from UK trials COV001 and COV002, including a single-blind randomized controlled phase 2/3 trial of AZD1222 (ChAdOx1 nCoV-19) in healthy adults. For TCRbeta chain sequencing, PBMC samples from trial participants were taken at day 0 and at day 28 after the second dose. The CDR3 regions of human TCRbeta chains were subjected to immunosequencing. The published analysis was carried out like this. Repertoire TCRs were checked for matches against a reference library of SARS-CoV-2-specific TCRs that had been generated using the MIRA antigen-specificity platform. Breadth was defined as the fraction of unique TCRs that were SARS-CoV-2-associated, and depth was defined as the fraction of total T cells that were SARS-CoV-2-associated. Each spike-specific TCR was assigned to its reactive spike region and to a CD4 or CD8 class using the MIRA data. Log10-transformed breadth and depth values were compared by one-way ANOVA with Sidak's multiple comparisons tests. TCRdb holds this immuneACCESS table with in-frame rearrangements only. Some clones are missing; in checked studies, unresolved V genes explain under half, and the rest has no known cause. The DNA was the basis for D and trimming; V, J and clone size are from that table. This sample holds about 200,000 clones; around 93% were observed only once. The top ten clonotypes cover about 1% of the sample.

The origin of this receptor is an adult in good health. Here the sequenced sample was peripheral blood, taken on day 0 of MenACWY control vaccination.

The nucleotide sequence reads TGTGCCAGCAGCCCCAGGGGCTATAATTCACCCCTCCACTTT. Translated, it gives CASSPRGYNSPLHF. This chain is built from TRBV7-2 and TRBJ1-6, with a weak D call of TRBD1 (6 bases match). V is pared back by 5 bases and J by 3 bases, with 8 bases lying between the germline termini. Taken from cysteine to phenylalanine, the CDR3 has 14 residues. Of the read, only the CDR3 DNA is kept; its 42 bases are in frame from base 1. Sequences SGHTA (CDR1) and FQGNSA (CDR2) are obtained from the germline V gene.